These 29 T cell receptor beta chains came from one sample sequenced in a study of graft-versus-host responses after intestinal transplantation. Some clones are missing from TCRdb's copy, which holds only in-frame ones; the method was immunoSEQ multiplex PCR. The table records just under 55,000 clones, about 89% of them present only once. Sample: PBMCs, taken 650 to 690 days after intestinal transplant. These receptors all stem from a human patient who received an intestinal transplant, so some T cells may come from the graft donor.

The V gene is TRBV10-3, the J gene TRBJ1-1; D call uncertain. CDR3 length: 12 residues. The V gene's germline CDR1 is ENHRY and CDR2 SYGVKD. The V gene lost 6 bases and the J gene lost 1 base, with 6 bases spanning the gap. The CDR3 spells CAIRAENTEAFF. Written as DNA, the CDR3 is TGTGCCATCAGGGCGGAGAACACTGAAGCTTTCTTT.

In the case of this clone: Other nucleotide sequences in the sample specify the same CDR3. J is TRBJ1-5 and V is TRBV6-5; D ambiguous. The CDR3 runs to 14 residues. Germline V gene sequence: CDR1 MNHEY, CDR2 SVGAGI. Trimming took off 0 bases at V and 5 bases at J, with 8 bases between the two ends. The CDR3 loop is CASSYSIGDQPQHF. CDR3 bases: TGTGCCAGCAGTTACTCGATCGGGGATCAGCCCCAGCATTTT.

This sequence joins TRBV7-2 and TRBJ1-1; tentatively, D is TRBD1 (5 bases). This CDR3 is built from 15 residues. Germline CDR1 reads SGHTA; CDR2 reads FQGNSA. Between the trimmed V and J ends, which lost 3 bases and 0 bases, there was a span of 11 bases. CDR3 loop: CASSFRKGLNTEAFF. DNA of the CDR3: TGTGCCAGCAGCTTTCGTAAGGGGCTGAACACTGAAGCTTTCTTT.

The chain carries TRBV6-6 and TRBJ1-5; TRBD1 is a possible D gene (6 bases). Trimming cost V 0 bases and J 6 bases, with 15 bases left between them. Germline-derived CDR1 and CDR2 are MNHNY and SVGAGI (reference sequence). The length of the CDR3 is 16 residues. The CDR3 coding sequence is TGTGCCAGCAGTTACTCGAGGGGGGCCATTAGTCAGCCCCAGCATTTT. This encodes CASSYSRGAISQPQHF.

This rearrangement joins TRBV4-1 to TRBJ1-1; 10 bases match TRBD1. This CDR3 contains 14 residues. CDR1 and CDR2 (germline): MGHRA, YSYEKL. V gave up 4 bases and J gave up 1 base; unmatched junction bases: 0. In DNA form, the CDR3 reads TGCGCCAGCAGCCGGGACAGGGGGAACACTGAAGCTTTCTTT. It specifies CASSRDRGNTEAFF.

This clone was seen a handful of times. This chain links TRBV5-4 with TRBJ1-6; 8 nucleotides align to TRBD1. The CDR3 runs to 16 residues. With V trimmed by 4 bases and J by 7 bases, 10 bases remained unmatched. Germline CDR1 is SGHNT and CDR2 is YYREEE (reference sequence). DNA for the CDR3: TGTGCCAGCAGCCCAAGAGACAGGGGACAAAATTCACCCCTCCACTTT. It translates to CASSPRDRGQNSPLHF.

V usage is TRBV11-3 and J usage is TRBJ2-1; D is possibly TRBD2 (7 bases). The ends were cut back, 3 bases at V and 5 bases at J, with 17 bases in the middle. Germline loops: CDR1 SGHNT, CDR2 YENEEA. The CDR3 loop spans 16 amino acids. CDR3 nucleotides: TGTGCCAGCAGCTTCACCCTGTGGGGGGGCAACAATGAGCAGTTCTTC. It encodes CASSFTLWGGNNEQFF.

This chain joins TRBV6-5 and TRBJ1-5, with TRBD1 matching 7 bases. The CDR3 loop spans 14 amino acids. Germline lookup yields CDR1 MNHEY and CDR2 SVGAGI. V shed 5 bases and J 6 bases; nucleotides not matched to a gene: 7. For the CDR3, the DNA is TGTGCCAGCAGTAACAGGGGACAGTTTCAGCCCCAGCATTTT. Translating gives CASSNRGQFQPQHF.

This clone appeared a single time. The DNA of the CDR3 is TGTGCCAGTAGTTTTACAGGGTTCGATGAGCAGTTCTTC. Translating it yields CASSFTGFDEQFF. V is TRBV19 and J is TRBJ2-1; D might be TRBD1 (6 bases). Trimming cost V 5 bases and J 8 bases, with 13 bases left between them. Germline CDR1 is LNHDA and CDR2 is SQIVND (reference sequence). This CDR3 spans 13 amino acids.

This clone is medium-sized (0.01 to 0.1%) in the sample. This rearrangement joins TRBV28 to TRBJ2-3; D gene ambiguous. The CDR3 runs to 12 residues. Trimming left V 3 bases short and J 4 bases short, with 5 bases between. The germline CDR1 and CDR2 sequences are MDHEN and SYDVKM. This CDR3 is CASSFTADTQYF. CDR3 DNA sequence: TGTGCCAGCAGTTTTACCGCAGATACGCAGTATTTT.

This chain links TRBV9 with TRBJ2-1; D possibly corresponds to TRBD2 (5 bases). Trimming stripped 4 bases from V and 6 bases from J, with 20 bases between. The CDR3 runs 16 residues. Germline CDR1 is SGDLS and CDR2 is YYNGEE. Here the CDR3 DNA reads TGTGCCAGCAGCCCCCCCTCCCCCCGGACTTCCAATGAGCAGTTCTTC. The encoded protein is CASSPPSPRTSNEQFF.

The V call is TRBV6-5, the J call TRBJ1-1, with 7 nucleotides matching TRBD1. Germline CDR1 MNHEY, CDR2 SVGAGI. The CDR3 consists of 10 residues. V was clipped by 7 bases and J by 8 bases; unmatched bases: 1. The CDR3 region has the DNA TGTGCCAGCATGGACAGGGAAGCTTTCTTT. This translates into CASMDREAFF.

This chain uses TRBV7-2 with TRBJ1-2; 7 bases agree with TRBD1. Germline lookup yields CDR1 SGHTA and CDR2 FQGNSA. The CDR3 length is 14 residues. V shed 5 bases, J shed 7 bases, and the junction held 10 bases outside the gene matches. In DNA form, the CDR3 reads TGTGCCAGCAGCACTCCGGGACAGTTCCGTGGCTACACCTTC. Residues: CASSTPGQFRGYTF.

This clone was observed a few times. The CDR3 region is CIDQPQHF. CDR3 sequence (DNA): TGTATTGATCAGCCCCAGCATTTT. The rearrangement joins TRBV6-5 to TRBJ1-5; D call uncertain. The V gene's germline CDR1 is MNHEY and CDR2 SVGAGI. This CDR3 region has 8 residues.

The rearrangement joins TRBV6-5 to TRBJ1-4; D ambiguous. The CDR3 has 12 amino acids. Germline CDR1 and CDR2: MNHEY and SVGAGI. The V and J ends lost 6 bases and 13 bases respectively, with 15 bases between them. CDR3 sequence: CASRASAGVLFF. The CDR3 coding sequence is TGTGCCAGCAGAGCAAGTGCTGGTGTACTGTTTTTT.

The rearrangement uses TRBV10-1 and TRBJ2-2; 7 bases are shared with TRBD1. Losses at the gene ends were 8 bases for V and 2 bases for J; bases not matched to a gene: 5. From germline, CDR1 is WNHNN and CDR2 SYGVQD (reference sequence). The CDR3 runs 14 residues. CDR3 bases: TGCGCCAGCCGAAGGGACAGAAACACCGGGGAGCTGTTTTTT. Residues: CASRRDRNTGELFF.

V usage is TRBV30 and J usage is TRBJ1-1; no clear D. The CDR3 loop spans 12 amino acids. Germline V gene sequence: CDR1 GTSNPN, CDR2 SVGIG (reference sequence). V lost 2 bases to trimming and J lost 2 bases, with 6 bases between them. CDR3 sequence: CAWSKQNTEAFF. CDR3 DNA: TGTGCCTGGAGTAAGCAAAACACTGAAGCTTTCTTT.

This sequence joins TRBV9 and TRBJ2-1; D perhaps matches TRBD2 (5 bases). From germline, CDR1 is SGDLS and CDR2 YYNGEE. CDR3 length: 15 amino acids. V lost 4 bases and J lost 3, with 14 bases in between. The chain's CDR3 is CASSPFEGSYNEQFF. The CDR3 DNA reads TGTGCCAGCAGCCCGTTCGAAGGGAGCTACAATGAGCAGTTCTTC. Complete variable domain (other parts from reference TRBV9 and TRBJ2-1): DSGVTQTPKHLITATGQRVTLRCSPRSGDLSVYWYQQSLDQGLQFLIQYYNGEERAKGNILERFSAQQFPDLHSELNLSSLELGDSALYFCASSPFEGSYNEQFFGPGTRLTVL.

The chain links TRBV9 to TRBJ1-3; weak D call: TRBD1 (6 bases). The V gene's germline CDR1 is SGDLS and CDR2 YYNGEE. This CDR3 comprises 16 residues. V was shortened by 0 bases and J by 0 bases, with 10 bases between the two germline ends. The CDR3 DNA sequence: TGTGCCAGCAGCGTAGGCTACAGGGCCTCTGGAAACACCATATATTTT. Encoded protein: CASSVGYRASGNTIYF.

The CDR3 is CASSEKGQGRGEQYF. As DNA, the CDR3 is TGTGCCAGCAGTGAGAAGGGACAGGGGAGGGGCGAGCAGTACTTC. V usage is TRBV2 and J usage is TRBJ2-7; 10 nucleotides align to TRBD1. Germline V lookup: CDR1 SNHLY, CDR2 FYNNEI. The CDR3 consists of 15 residues. V gave up 3 bases and J gave up 6 bases; unmatched junction bases: 8.

V gene TRBV6-5 combines with J gene TRBJ2-1; no definite D call. The CDR3 totals 11 residues. Trimming cost V 8 bases and J 6 bases, with 8 bases left between them. The germline gives CDR1 MNHEY, CDR2 SVGAGI. The CDR3 here is CASSRLNEQFF. The CDR3 region has the DNA TGTGCCAGCTCACGGCTCAATGAGCAGTTCTTC.

The chain carries TRBV7-2 and TRBJ2-4; a weak D match, TRBD2 (5 bases). V dropped 2 bases and J dropped 1 base, with 9 bases sitting between them. Germline CDR1 and CDR2: SGHTA and FQGNSA. The CDR3 contains 15 residues. CDR3 in amino acids: CASSLFGSAKNIQYF. CDR3 DNA: TGTGCCAGCAGCTTATTTGGGAGTGCCAAAAACATTCAGTACTTC. Looking up the rest from reference TRBV7-2 and TRBJ2-4 gives the full variable domain: GAGVSQSPSNKVTEKGKDVELRCDPISGHTALYWYRQSLGQGLEFLIYFQGNSAPDKSGLPSDRFSAERTGGSVSTLTIQRTQQEDSAVYLCASSLFGSAKNIQYFGAGTRLSVL.

J is TRBJ1-5 and V is TRBV27; 9 bases agree with TRBD1. With V trimmed by 5 bases and J by 6 bases, 2 bases remained unmatched. CDR3 size: 13 residues. Looked up from germline, CDR1 is MNHEY and CDR2 is SMNVEV (reference sequence). In DNA, the CDR3 is TGTGCCAGCAGTACAGGGGGCGGTCAGCCCCAGCATTTT. Translated: CASSTGGGQPQHF.

The V call is TRBV5-5, the J call TRBJ2-2; D gene uncertain. Germline V gene lookup returns CDR1 SGHKS and CDR2 YYEKEE (reference sequence). Between the trimmed V and J ends, which lost 4 bases and 3 bases, there was a span of 13 bases. The CDR3 has 15 residues. CDR3: CASSEPNSHTGELFF. The CDR3 bases are TGTGCCAGCAGCGAACCAAACTCTCACACCGGGGAGCTGTTTTTT.

This clone showed up just once. The chain links TRBV30 to TRBJ2-3; TRBD2 matches at 7 bases. Germline V gene data show CDR1 as GTSNPN and CDR2 as SVGIG (reference sequence). V trimming: 5 bases; J trimming: 6 bases; junction bases outside the gene matches: 20. The CDR3 has 17 amino acids. DNA for the CDR3: TGTGCCTGGGGGGGACTATTTCAAGGCGCCCGGCCGGATACGCAGTATTTT. Translated, it gives CAWGGLFQGARPDTQYF.

The V and J genes are TRBV6-1 and TRBJ1-1; no firm D call. The germline gives CDR1 MNHNS, CDR2 SASEGT. V lost 4 bases and J lost 1, with 7 bases in between. The CDR3 has 13 residues. This chain's CDR3 is CASSVLRNTEAFF. CDR3 DNA: TGTGCCAGCAGTGTATTGAGGAACACTGAAGCTTTCTTT.

This chain uses TRBV9 with TRBJ2-3; no definite D call. The CDR3 spans 15 residues. V was trimmed by 0 bases and J by 1 base, leaving 9 bases between them. Germline assignment: CDR1 SGDLS and CDR2 YYNGEE. CDR3 DNA sequence: TGTGCCAGCAGCGTAGAGCCAGGACGCACAGATACGCAGTATTTT. It codes for CASSVEPGRTDTQYF.

The rearrangement joins TRBV5-6 to TRBJ1-1, with D hard to call. Deletions cut 5 bases from V and 4 bases from J, with 12 bases between. This CDR3 region has 13 residues. The V gene's germline CDR1 is SGHDT and CDR2 YYEEEE. CDR3 in DNA: TGTGCCAGCAGAAGGGTAGATGGCACTGAAGCTTTCTTT. Its translation: CASRRVDGTEAFF.

The chain recombines TRBV7-3 with TRBJ1-1, with D possibly being TRBD1 (5 bases). Germline V CDR1 and CDR2: SGHTA, FQGTGA. With 5 bases removed from V and 1 base from J, the gap between germline ends came to 11 bases. There are 14 residues in the CDR3. CDR3 residues: CASSPGHRNTEAFF. CDR3 nucleotides: TGTGCCAGCAGCCCCGGACACCGGAACACTGAAGCTTTCTTT.